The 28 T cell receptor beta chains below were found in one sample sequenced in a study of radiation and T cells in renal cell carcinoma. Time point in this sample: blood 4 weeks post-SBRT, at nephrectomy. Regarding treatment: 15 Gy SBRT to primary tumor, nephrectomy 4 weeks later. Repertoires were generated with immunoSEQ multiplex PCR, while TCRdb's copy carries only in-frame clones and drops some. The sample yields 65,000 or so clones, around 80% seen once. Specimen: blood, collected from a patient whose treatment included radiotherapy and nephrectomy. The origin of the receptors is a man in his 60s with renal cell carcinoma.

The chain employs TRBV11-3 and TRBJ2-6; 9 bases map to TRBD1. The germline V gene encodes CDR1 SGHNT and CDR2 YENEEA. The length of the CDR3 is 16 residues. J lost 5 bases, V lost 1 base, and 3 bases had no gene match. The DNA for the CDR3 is TGTGCCAGCAGCTTAGGGGGACAGGGCCGGGCCAACGTCCTGACTTTC. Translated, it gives CASSLGGQGRANVLTF.

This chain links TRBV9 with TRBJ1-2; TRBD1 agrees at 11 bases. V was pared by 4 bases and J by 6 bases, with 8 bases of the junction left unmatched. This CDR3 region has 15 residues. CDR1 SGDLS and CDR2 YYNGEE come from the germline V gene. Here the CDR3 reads CASSPRTGGGDGYTF. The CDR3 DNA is TGTGCCAGCAGCCCCCGGACAGGGGGCGGGGATGGCTACACCTTC. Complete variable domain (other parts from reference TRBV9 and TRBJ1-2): DSGVTQTPKHLITATGQRVTLRCSPRSGDLSVYWYQQSLDQGLQFLIQYYNGEERAKGNILERFSAQQFPDLHSELNLSSLELGDSALYFCASSPRTGGGDGYTFGSGTRLTVV.

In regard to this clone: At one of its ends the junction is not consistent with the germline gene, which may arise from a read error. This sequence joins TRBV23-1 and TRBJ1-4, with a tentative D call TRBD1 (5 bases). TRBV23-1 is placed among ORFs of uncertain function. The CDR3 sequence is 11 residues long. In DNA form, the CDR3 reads TGCGCCAGCAGTCACCCAGGGTCATCGGACTTT. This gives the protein CASSHPGSSDF.

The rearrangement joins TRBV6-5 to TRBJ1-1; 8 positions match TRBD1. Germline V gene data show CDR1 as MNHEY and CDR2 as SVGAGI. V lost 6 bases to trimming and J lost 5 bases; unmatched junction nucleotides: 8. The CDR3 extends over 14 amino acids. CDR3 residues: CASRPGQGRTEAFF. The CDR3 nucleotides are TGTGCCAGCAGACCCGGACAGGGACGGACTGAAGCTTTCTTT.

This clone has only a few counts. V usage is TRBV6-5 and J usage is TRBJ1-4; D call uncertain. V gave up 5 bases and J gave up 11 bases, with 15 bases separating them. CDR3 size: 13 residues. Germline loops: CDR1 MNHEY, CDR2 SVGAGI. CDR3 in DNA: TGTGCCAGCAGTAAAGGTGGAGCAGCCAAACTGTTTTTT. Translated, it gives CASSKGGAAKLFF.

This CDR3 is CASSFGGANYGYTF. CDR3 in DNA: TGTGCCAGCAGCTTTGGAGGAGCTAACTATGGCTACACCTTC. The genes are TRBV7-9 and TRBJ1-2; D is uncertain. CDR1 and CDR2 (germline): SEHNR, FQNEAQ (reference sequence). The CDR3 runs to 14 residues. The V and J ends lost 3 bases and 0 bases respectively, with 8 bases between them.

CDR3 coding DNA: TGTGCCAGCAGCCTAGTGGGGGGAGGAATTGAACCTTCCGAGCAGTACTTC. Its translation: CASSLVGGGIEPSEQYF. This chain connects TRBV7-9 to TRBJ2-7, with a possible D match to TRBD2 (6 bases). Germline V CDR1 and CDR2: SEHNR, FQNEAQ (reference sequence). V lost 5 bases, J lost 6 bases, and 26 bases lay in between. CDR3 length: 17 amino acids. Full variable domain (outside the CDR3, taken from reference TRBV7-9 and TRBJ2-7): DTGVSQNPRHKITKRGQNVTFRCDPISEHNRLYWYRQTLGQGPEFLTYFQNEAQLEKSRLLSDRFSAERPKGSFSTLEIQRTEQGDSAMYLCASSLVGGGIEPSEQYFGPGTRLTVT.

The CDR3 DNA reads as TGCGCCAGCAGCTTGGCACGGTTGAACACTGAAGCTTTCTTT. Its translation: CASSLARLNTEAFF. The chain links TRBV5-1 to TRBJ1-1; no definite D call. Germline lookup yields CDR1 SGHRS and CDR2 YFSETQ. CDR3 size: 14 residues. Trimming stripped 0 bases from V and 0 bases from J, with 6 bases between.

The CDR3 coding sequence is TGTGCCAGTAGTCCCGCCCGCAGGGTCCAAGAGACCCAGTACTTC. This sequence encodes CASSPARRVQETQYF. This chain uses TRBV19 with TRBJ2-5, with a tentative D call TRBD1 (5 bases). CDR1 LNHDA and CDR2 SQIVND come from the germline V gene (reference sequence). Trimming removed 5 bases from V and 1 base from J, with 14 bases in between. CDR3 size: 15 residues. Variable domain in full (rest from reference TRBV19 and TRBJ2-5): DGGITQSPKYLFRKEGQNVTLSCEQNLNHDAMYWYRQDPGQGLRLIYYSQIVNDFQKGDIAEGYSVSREKKESFPLTVTSAQKNPTAFYLCASSPARRVQETQYFGPGTRLLVL.

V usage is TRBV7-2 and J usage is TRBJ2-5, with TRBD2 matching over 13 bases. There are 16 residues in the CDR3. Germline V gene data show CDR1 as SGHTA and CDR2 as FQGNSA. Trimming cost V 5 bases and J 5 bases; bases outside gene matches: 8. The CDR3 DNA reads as TGTGCCAGCAGCCCCCCGGGACTAGCGGGGACCGAGACCCAGTACTTC. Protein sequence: CASSPPGLAGTETQYF.

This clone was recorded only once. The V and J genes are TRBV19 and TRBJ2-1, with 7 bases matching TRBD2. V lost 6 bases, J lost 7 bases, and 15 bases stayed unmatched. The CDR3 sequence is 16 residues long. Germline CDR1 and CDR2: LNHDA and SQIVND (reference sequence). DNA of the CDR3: TGTGCCAGTAGGACCGGTGCGGGAGTGCGGGGTAATGAGCAGTTCTTC. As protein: CASRTGAGVRGNEQFF. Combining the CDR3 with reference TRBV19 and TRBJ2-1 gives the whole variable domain DGGITQSPKYLFRKEGQNVTLSCEQNLNHDAMYWYRQDPGQGLRLIYYSQIVNDFQKGDIAEGYSVSREKKESFPLTVTSAQKNPTAFYLCASRTGAGVRGNEQFFGPGTRLTVL.

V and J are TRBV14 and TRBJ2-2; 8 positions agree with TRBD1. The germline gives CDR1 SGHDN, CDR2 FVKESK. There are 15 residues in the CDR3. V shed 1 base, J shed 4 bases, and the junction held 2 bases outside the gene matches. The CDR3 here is CASSQGQGITGELFF. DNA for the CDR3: TGTGCCAGCAGCCAAGGACAGGGGATCACCGGGGAGCTGTTTTTT.

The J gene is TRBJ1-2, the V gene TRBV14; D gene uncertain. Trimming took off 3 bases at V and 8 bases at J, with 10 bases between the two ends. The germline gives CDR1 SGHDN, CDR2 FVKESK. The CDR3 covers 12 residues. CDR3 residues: CASSQRARGYTF. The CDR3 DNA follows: TGTGCCAGCAGCCAGCGGGCCCGCGGCTACACCTTC.

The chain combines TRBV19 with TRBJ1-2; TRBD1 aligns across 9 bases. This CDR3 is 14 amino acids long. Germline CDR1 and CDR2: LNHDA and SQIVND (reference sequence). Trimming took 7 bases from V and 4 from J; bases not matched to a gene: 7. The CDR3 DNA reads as TGTGCCAGTACCCGCCGGGACAGGGCCTATGGCTACACCTTC. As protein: CASTRRDRAYGYTF.

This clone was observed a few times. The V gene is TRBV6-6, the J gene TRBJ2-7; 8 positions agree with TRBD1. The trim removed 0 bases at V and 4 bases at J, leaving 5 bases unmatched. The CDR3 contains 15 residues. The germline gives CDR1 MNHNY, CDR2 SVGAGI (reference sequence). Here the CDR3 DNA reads TGTGCCAGCAGTTACTCGACAGGGGCGGGTTACGAGCAGTACGTC. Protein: CASSYSTGAGYEQYV.

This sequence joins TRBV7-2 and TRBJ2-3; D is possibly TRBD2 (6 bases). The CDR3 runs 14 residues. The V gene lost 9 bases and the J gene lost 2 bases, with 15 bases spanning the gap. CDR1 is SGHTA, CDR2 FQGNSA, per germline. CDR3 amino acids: CASGGAGYTDTQYF. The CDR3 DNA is TGTGCCAGTGGTGGGGCGGGATACACAGATACGCAGTATTTT.

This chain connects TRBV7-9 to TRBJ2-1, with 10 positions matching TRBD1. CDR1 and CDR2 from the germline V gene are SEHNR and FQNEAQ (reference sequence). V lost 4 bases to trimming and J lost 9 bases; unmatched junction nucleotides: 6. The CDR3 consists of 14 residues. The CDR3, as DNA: TGTGCCAGCAGCTCAAGACAGGGGGCTACTGAGCAGTTCTTC. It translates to CASSSRQGATEQFF.

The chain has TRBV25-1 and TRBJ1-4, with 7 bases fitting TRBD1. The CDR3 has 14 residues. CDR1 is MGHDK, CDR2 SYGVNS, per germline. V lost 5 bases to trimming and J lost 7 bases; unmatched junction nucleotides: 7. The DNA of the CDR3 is TGTGCCAGCAGTAAACAGGGGCGAGGTGAAAAACTGTTTTTT. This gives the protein CASSKQGRGEKLFF.

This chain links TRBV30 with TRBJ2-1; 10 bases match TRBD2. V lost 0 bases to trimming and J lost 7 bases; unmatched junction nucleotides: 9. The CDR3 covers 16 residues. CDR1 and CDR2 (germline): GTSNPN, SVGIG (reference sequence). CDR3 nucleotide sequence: TGTGCCTGGAGTGTAGTGCTAGCGGGAGTGGGAAATGAGCAGTTCTTC. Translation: CAWSVVLAGVGNEQFF.

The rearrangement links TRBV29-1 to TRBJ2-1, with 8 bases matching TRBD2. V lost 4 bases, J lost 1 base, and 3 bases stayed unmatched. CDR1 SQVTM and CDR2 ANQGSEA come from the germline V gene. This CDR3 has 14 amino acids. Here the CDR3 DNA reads TGCAGCGTTGCCCCTAGCGGGTCCTACAATGAGCAGTTCTTC. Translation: CSVAPSGSYNEQFF.

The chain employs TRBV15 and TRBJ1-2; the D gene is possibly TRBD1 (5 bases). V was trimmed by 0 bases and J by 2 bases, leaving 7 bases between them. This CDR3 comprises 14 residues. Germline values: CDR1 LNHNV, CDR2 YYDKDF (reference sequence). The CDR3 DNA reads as TGTGCCACCAGCAGAGAGGGGGGGAACTATGGCTACACCTTC. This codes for CATSREGGNYGYTF. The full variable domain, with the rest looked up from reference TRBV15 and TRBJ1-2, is DAMVIQNPRYQVTQFGKPVTLSCSQTLNHNVMYWYQQKSSQAPKLLFHYYDKDFNNEADTPDNFQSRRPNTSFCFLDIRSPGLGDTAMYLCATSREGGNYGYTFGSGTRLTVV.

The CDR3 is CASSDGTGHGVNRVNTEAFF. The CDR3 DNA reads as TGTGCCAGCAGCGACGGCACAGGGCATGGGGTGAATAGGGTGAACACTGAAGCTTTCTTT. V is TRBV2 and J is TRBJ1-1, with D tentatively TRBD1 (6 bases). The germline V and J ends were trimmed by 6 bases and 0 bases, with 29 bases remaining between them. The CDR3 has 20 amino acids. CDR1 and CDR2 from the germline V gene are SNHLY and FYNNEI. The entire variable domain, with the rest obtained from reference TRBV2 and TRBJ1-1, is as follows: EPEVTQTPSHQVTQMGQEVILRCVPISNHLYFYWYRQILGQKVEFLVSFYNNEISEKSEIFDDQFSVERPDGSNFTLKIRSTKLEDSAMYFCASSDGTGHGVNRVNTEAFFGQGTRLTVV.

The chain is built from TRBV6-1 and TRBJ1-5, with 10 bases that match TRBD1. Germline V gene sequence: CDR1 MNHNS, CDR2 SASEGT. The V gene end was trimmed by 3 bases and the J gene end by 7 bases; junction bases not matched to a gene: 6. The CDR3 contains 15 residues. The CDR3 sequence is CASSDRDRGRQPQHF. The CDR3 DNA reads TGTGCCAGCAGTGACCGGGACAGGGGAAGACAGCCCCAGCATTTT.

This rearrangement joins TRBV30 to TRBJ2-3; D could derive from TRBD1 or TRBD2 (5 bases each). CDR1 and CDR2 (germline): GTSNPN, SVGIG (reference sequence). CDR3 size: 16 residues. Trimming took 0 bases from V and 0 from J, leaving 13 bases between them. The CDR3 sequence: CAWSVGAGDSTDTQYF. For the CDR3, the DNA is TGTGCCTGGAGTGTAGGGGCCGGGGACAGCACAGATACGCAGTATTTT.

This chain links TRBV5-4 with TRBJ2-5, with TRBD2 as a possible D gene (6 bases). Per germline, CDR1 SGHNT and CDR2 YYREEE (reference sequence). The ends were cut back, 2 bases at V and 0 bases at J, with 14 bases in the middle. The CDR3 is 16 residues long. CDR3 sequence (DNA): TGTGCCAGCAGCTTCGGCGGGGCCAGGTACCAAGAGACCCAGTACTTC. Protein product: CASSFGGARYQETQYF.

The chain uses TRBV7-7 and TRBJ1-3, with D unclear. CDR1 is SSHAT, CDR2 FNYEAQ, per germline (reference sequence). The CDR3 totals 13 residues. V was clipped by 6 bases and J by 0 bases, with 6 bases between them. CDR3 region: CASSQNSGNTIYF. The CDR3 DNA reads TGTGCCAGCAGTCAAAACTCTGGAAACACCATATATTTT.

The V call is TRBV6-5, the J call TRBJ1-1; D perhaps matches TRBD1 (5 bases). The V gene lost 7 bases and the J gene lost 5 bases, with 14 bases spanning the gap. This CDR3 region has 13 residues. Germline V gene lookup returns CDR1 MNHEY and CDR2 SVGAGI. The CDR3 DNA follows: TGTGCCAGCACCCTGACAGCGGGTACTGAAGCTTTCTTT. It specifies CASTLTAGTEAFF.

CDR3 residues: CASRATGSETQYF. CDR3 coding DNA: TGTGCCAGCAGAGCGACAGGGTCAGAGACCCAGTACTTC. The chain combines TRBV7-7 with TRBJ2-5; TRBD1 agrees at 7 bases. This CDR3 has 13 residues. V dropped 6 bases and J dropped 4; count of bases not matched to a gene: 5. From germline, CDR1 is SSHAT and CDR2 FNYEAQ (reference sequence).